One T cell receptor beta chain is described in this entry. Its antigen is currently unknown. The data were taken from a study of T cells in Graves' hyperthyroidism and ophthalmopathy. Study summary: At the time of initial diagnosis and before any treatment, peripheral blood was collected.

This CDR3 is built from 14 residues. V was shortened by 3 bases and J by 5 bases, with 10 bases between the two germline ends. Germline V gives CDR1 LNHDA, CDR2 SQIVND (reference sequence). From RNA transcripts, TCR beta CDR3 regions were amplified. A first-round RT-PCR of the TCR CDR3 used the HTBI primer set. One entry per CDR3 protein results from TCRdb running MiXCR on the multiplex PCR reads. The profile shows around 520,000 distinct CDR3 sequences, about 15% of them singletons. Patients were excluded for uncontrolled infection, other autoimmune disease, pregnancy or lactation. Study-level results: Within blood appeared most thyroid clonotypes that had expanded above 0.001.

Sequencing used blood. The chain recombines TRBV19 with TRBJ2-2; D might be TRBD2 (6 bases). The TCR originated in a young woman with Graves' hyperthyroidism. The CDR3 loop reads CASSMGGGTGELFF. The DNA of the CDR3 is TGTGCCAGTAGTATGGGGGGAGGAACCGGGGAGCTGTTTTTT.